This TCR beta chain was sequenced for a study of T cell responses to AZD1222 COVID-19 vaccine. Background on the study: Second doses at about 4 or about 12 weeks were pooled.

After removal of 8 bases from V and 5 bases from J, the junction contained 8 bases not matched to a gene. Looked up from germline, CDR1 is LGHDT and CDR2 is YNNKEL (reference sequence). This CDR3 has 14 amino acids. Notes on this clone: Its antigen is as yet unknown.

Regarding the study as a whole: Just a handful of AZD1222 recipients were seropositive at baseline. Repertoires were obtained only post-peak T cell response.

Method: immunoSEQ multiplex PCR; TCRdb's copy keeps in-frame clones and lacks some. In the table there are about 120,000 clones, more than 85% of which are singletons. The chain joins TRBV3-1 (or the pseudogene TRBV3-2) to TRBJ2-5, with 10 positions matching TRBD2. The sequence came from an adult in good health. The source material was peripheral blood, sampled on day 0 of AZD1222 vaccination. The CDR3 is CASLRLAGIETQYF. The CDR3 nucleotides read TGTGCCAGCCTTAGACTAGCGGGCATTGAGACCCAGTACTTC.